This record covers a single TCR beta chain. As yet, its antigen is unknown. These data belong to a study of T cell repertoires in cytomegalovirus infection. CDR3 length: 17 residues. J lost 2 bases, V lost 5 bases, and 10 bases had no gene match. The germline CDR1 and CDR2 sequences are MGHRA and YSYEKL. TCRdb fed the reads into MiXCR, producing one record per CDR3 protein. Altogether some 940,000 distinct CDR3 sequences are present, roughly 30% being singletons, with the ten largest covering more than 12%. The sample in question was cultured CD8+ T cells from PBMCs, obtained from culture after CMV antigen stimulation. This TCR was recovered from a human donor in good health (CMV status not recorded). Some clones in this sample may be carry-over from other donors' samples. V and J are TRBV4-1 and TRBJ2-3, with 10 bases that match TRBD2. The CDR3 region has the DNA TGCGCCAGCAGCGCCGACAGCAGCGGGGGGGACACAGATACGCAGTATTTT. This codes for CASSADSSGGDTDTQYF.